Shown below are 8 T cell receptor beta chains from a single sample sequenced in a study of T cell responses to AZD1222 COVID-19 vaccine. The data were produced by immunoSEQ multiplex PCR, yet TCRdb's version contains in-frame clones alone and is incomplete. Of some 99,000 clones in the sample, about nine tenths were seen once. The sequencing here drew on peripheral blood, taken 28 days after the second AZD1222 dose. These TCRs come from an adult who received the AZD1222 COVID-19 vaccine.

This clone was detected a few times. The chain employs TRBV7-9 and TRBJ2-1, with 8 nucleotides matching TRBD2. The CDR3 covers 15 residues. The germline CDR1 and CDR2 sequences are SEHNR and FQNEAQ (reference sequence). J was trimmed by 5 bases and V by 5 bases; bases with no gene match: 8. The CDR3 DNA reads TGTGCCAGCAGCGAAATAGCGGGACGGAACAATGAGCAGTTCTTC. This translates into CASSEIAGRNNEQFF.

CDR3 amino acids: CASSHLPDNRDSPLHF. For the CDR3, the DNA is TGTGCCAGCAGCCATCTGCCAGATAACAGGGATTCACCCCTCCACTTT. This sequence joins TRBV4-2 and TRBJ1-6, with a tentative D call TRBD1 (6 bases). The CDR3 loop spans 16 amino acids. The V and J ends lost 3 bases and 8 bases respectively, with 17 bases between them. From germline, CDR1 is LGHNA and CDR2 YNFKEQ.

This chain uses TRBV5-5 with TRBJ2-7; tentatively, D is TRBD1 or TRBD2 (5 bases each). Trimming stripped 0 bases from V and 0 bases from J, with 10 bases between. The V gene's germline CDR1 is SGHKS and CDR2 YYEKEE (reference sequence). There are 15 residues in the CDR3. This chain's CDR3 is CASSLEGTFSYEQYF. CDR3 DNA: TGTGCCAGCAGCTTGGAGGGGACCTTCTCCTACGAGCAGTACTTC.

The chain couples TRBV6-5 to TRBJ1-2; 8 positions agree with TRBD1. This CDR3 has 14 amino acids. Trimming took 5 bases from V and 1 from J; bases not matched to a gene: 3. Germline lookup yields CDR1 MNHEY and CDR2 SVGAGI. DNA of the CDR3: TGTGCCAGCAGTACCGGACAGGGTAACTATGGCTACACCTTC. Its protein product is CASSTGQGNYGYTF.

The V call is TRBV10-1, the J call TRBJ1-1; 7 bases match TRBD1. CDR3 length: 15 amino acids. With V trimmed by 2 bases and J by 1 base, 4 bases remained unmatched. Germline assignment: CDR1 WNHNN and CDR2 SYGVQD (reference sequence). The CDR3 nucleotides read TGCGCCAGCAGTGAGAATTCAGGGGGGAACACTGAAGCTTTCTTT. The encoded protein is CASSENSGGNTEAFF.

As DNA, the CDR3 is TGTGCCAGCAGCCCCGGACTAGCTGGGTACAATGAGCAGTTCTTC. Residues: CASSPGLAGYNEQFF. V usage is TRBV3-1 (or the pseudogene TRBV3-2) and J usage is TRBJ2-1; 8 bases are a match to TRBD2. With V trimmed by 4 bases and J by 4 bases, 6 bases remained unmatched. The CDR3 totals 15 residues. Looked up from germline, CDR1 is LGHDT and CDR2 is YNNKEL (reference sequence).

V usage is TRBV6-5 and J usage is TRBJ2-5, with 11 bases matching TRBD2. J was trimmed by 13 bases and V by 7 bases; bases with no gene match: 14. CDR1 MNHEY and CDR2 SVGAGI come from the germline V gene. The CDR3 runs to 14 residues. CDR3 sequence reads: CASMVGLAGPSGYF. For the CDR3, the DNA is TGTGCCAGCATGGTAGGACTAGCGGGCCCCAGCGGGTACTTC.

The CDR3 region is CASSGGARGWSYGYTF. CDR3 sequence (DNA): TGCGCCAGCAGCGGCGGGGCCCGGGGCTGGAGCTATGGCTACACCTTC. The chain employs TRBV5-1 and TRBJ1-2; tentatively, D is TRBD1 (5 bases). Germline V gives CDR1 SGHRS, CDR2 YFSETQ. V shed 4 bases and J shed 4 bases, with 20 bases lying between them. The CDR3 runs to 16 residues.